These T cell receptor beta chains were read from a single sample in a study of T cell responses to AZD1222 COVID-19 vaccine. The assay was immunoSEQ multiplex PCR, and TCRdb's table has in-frame clones only and misses some. The data hold fewer than 120,000 clones, with 81% observed a single time. The input for sequencing was peripheral blood, taken on day 0 of AZD1222 vaccination. All receptors come from an adult in good health. CDR3s include the opening cysteine and the closing phenylalanine or tryptophan. A D gene is named only where the DNA matches it firmly. Clone size is stated in some rows and not others, as once, few, many or a class when expanded.

TRBJ2-5,-,TRBV4-3,-,TGCGCCAGCAGCCAAGACAGGCAAGAGACCCAGTACTTC,CASSQDRQETQYF
TRBJ2-2,few,TRBV18,TRBD2,TGTGCCAGCTCACCACGCGGGACTAGCGGGGGGGCCGCCGGGGAGCTGTTTTTT,CASSPRGTSGGAAGELFF
TRBJ2-2,-,TRBV29-1,-,TGCAGCGTTGAACGGGGGTTGAACACCGGGGAGCTGTTTTTT,CSVERGLNTGELFF
TRBJ2-5,-,TRBV5-1,TRBD2,TGCGCCAGCAGCAGTTCCGGGACGGGGGGAGAAGGGACCCAGTACTTC,CASSSSGTGGEGTQYF
TRBJ2-3,-,TRBV7-9,-,TGTGCCAGCAGCTTAGAGGGGCGAGGAGATACGCAGTATTTT,CASSLEGRGDTQYF
TRBJ1-2,-,TRBV3-1/TRBV3-2,-,TGTGCCAGCAGCCAAGTATCCCCCAGTATTTATGGCTACACCTTC,CASSQVSPSIYGYTF
TRBJ2-3,-,TRBV18,TRBD1,TGTGCCAGCTCACCACCGAAAACAGGGGTCGCGGATACGCAGTATTTT,CASSPPKTGVADTQYF
TRBJ2-5,-,TRBV18,-,TGTGCCAGCTCACCACCATCAGAGACCCAGTACTTC,CASSPPSETQYF
TRBJ2-7,-,TRBV18,TRBD1,TGTGCCAGCTCACCACGGGGGGCAGGGGGCCGTGACGAGCAGTACTTC,CASSPRGAGGRDEQYF
TRBJ1-1,few,TRBV18,TRBD1,TGTGCCAGCTCACCAAGGACAGGGGGCACTGAAGCTTTCTTT,CASSPRTGGTEAFF
TRBJ1-4,once,TRBV30,-,TGTGCCTGGAGTATAACACCAGCAACTAATGAAAAACTGTTTTTT,CAWSITPATNEKLFF
TRBJ2-7,-,TRBV6-2/TRBV6-3,-,TGTGCCAGCAGTTACCCCAGGGGAAGGGGCTCCTACGAGCAGTACTTC,CASSYPRGRGSYEQYF
TRBJ2-7,-,TRBV4-1,TRBD2,TGCGCCAGTTCTCAGACTAGCGGGTACGAGCAGTACTTC,CASSQTSGYEQYF
TRBJ2-3,-,TRBV27,TRBD1,TGTGCCAGCAGTTTAATTGAGGGGGCCACAGATACGCAGTATTTT,CASSLIEGATDTQYF
TRBJ1-1,-,TRBV6-5,TRBD1,TGTGCCAGCAGTTATCGGGACAGCATGAACACTGAAGCTTTCTTT,CASSYRDSMNTEAFF
TRBJ1-6,-,TRBV5-5,TRBD1,TGTGCCAGCAGCTTTCAGGACAGGGAGGGTTATTCACCCCTCCACTTT,CASSFQDREGYSPLHF
TRBJ1-2,-,TRBV7-2,-,TGTGCCAGCAGCCCCCGCAGGCAGGAAAGGCACTATGGCTACACCTTC,CASSPRRQERHYGYTF
TRBJ2-7,-,TRBV28,-,TGTGCCAGCAGTATAAACCCGGGGACCTACGAGCAGTACTTC,CASSINPGTYEQYF
TRBJ2-4,-,TRBV28,TRBD1,TGTGCCAGCAGTTTGCCTCCGGGACAGCTTCTAGCCAAAAACATTCAGTACTTC,CASSLPPGQLLAKNIQYF
TRBJ2-7,-,TRBV3-1/TRBV3-2,-,TGTGCCAGCAGCCAAGCAGGAGGGAATAGCGGTTCGGACTTC,CASSQAGGNSGSDF
TRBJ2-2,few,TRBV30,-,TGTGCCTGGATAAGGGGGAACACCGGGGAGCTGTTTTTT,CAWIRGNTGELFF
TRBJ2-7,-,TRBV6-1,TRBD2,TGTGCCAGCAGTGAACCGGGGGGTGGCAGGTCCTACGAGCAGTACTTC,CASSEPGGGRSYEQYF
TRBJ1-1,-,TRBV7-9,TRBD1,TGTGCCAGCAGCTTAGGGACAGGGGATACTGAAGCTTTCTTT,CASSLGTGDTEAFF
TRBJ1-2,-,TRBV5-1,TRBD1,TGCGCCAGCAGCTTGACATGGACAGGTGACTATGGCTACACCTTC,CASSLTWTGDYGYTF
TRBJ2-3,-,TRBV3-1/TRBV3-2,TRBD2,TGTGCCAGCAGCCACTCGGCGAAACTAGCGGCCGGTTATACGCAGTATTTT,CASSHSAKLAAGYTQYF
TRBJ2-3,-,TRBV3-1/TRBV3-2,-,TGTGCCAGCAGCCAACTAGCGACCACAGATACGCAGTATTTT,CASSQLATTDTQYF
TRBJ1-5,-,TRBV27,-,TGTGCCAGCAGTCGAATAGGATTAAATCAGCCCCAGCATTTT,CASSRIGLNQPQHF
TRBJ1-2,-,TRBV6-5,TRBD1,TGTGCCAGCAGCCGAGAACAGGGGAACTATGGCTACACCTTC,CASSREQGNYGYTF
TRBJ2-5,-,TRBV3-1/TRBV3-2,TRBD1,TGTGCCAGCAGCTCCCGGGACAGGGGTCGGCAGACCCAGTACTTC,CASSSRDRGRQTQYF